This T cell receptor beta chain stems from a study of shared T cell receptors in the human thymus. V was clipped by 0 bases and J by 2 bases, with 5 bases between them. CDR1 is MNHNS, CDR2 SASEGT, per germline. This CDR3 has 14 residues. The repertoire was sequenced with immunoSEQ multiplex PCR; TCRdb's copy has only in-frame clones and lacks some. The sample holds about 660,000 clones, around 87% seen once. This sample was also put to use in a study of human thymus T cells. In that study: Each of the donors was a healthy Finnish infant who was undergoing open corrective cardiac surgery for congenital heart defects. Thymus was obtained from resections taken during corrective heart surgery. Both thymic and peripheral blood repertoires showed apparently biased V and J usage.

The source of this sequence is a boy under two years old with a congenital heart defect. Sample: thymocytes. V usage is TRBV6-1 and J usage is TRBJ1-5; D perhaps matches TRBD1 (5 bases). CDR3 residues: CASSEARGNQPQHF. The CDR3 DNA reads TGTGCCAGCAGTGAAGCCAGGGGCAATCAGCCCCAGCATTTT.